The 30 T cell receptor beta chains below were found in one sample sequenced in a study of cytomegalovirus exposure and HLA in healthy donors. The PCR contained 60 Vbeta and 13 Jbeta primers. The assay was immunoSEQ multiplex PCR, and TCRdb's table has in-frame clones only and misses some. The sample lists roughly 130,000 clones, roughly 78% occurring once. Sequenced input: PBMCs. All receptors derive from a male donor in good health and CMV-seronegative.

V and J are TRBV5-8 and TRBJ2-3, with 10 bases matching TRBD1. This CDR3 has 15 residues. Germline V gene lookup returns CDR1 SGHTS and CDR2 YDEGEE. The V and J ends lost 4 bases and 3 bases, in that order; junction bases with no gene match: 5. The CDR3 is CASSPDRGITDTQYF. The CDR3, as DNA: TGTGCCAGCAGCCCGGACAGGGGGATAACAGATACGCAGTATTTT.

The chain employs TRBV6-5 and TRBJ1-1; unclear D gene. The CDR3 is 14 residues long. Deletions cut 6 bases from V and 1 base from J, with 12 bases between. Germline V lookup: CDR1 MNHEY, CDR2 SVGAGI. The CDR3 sequence is CASRTGLANTEAFF. CDR3 DNA: TGTGCCAGCAGAACCGGATTAGCGAACACTGAAGCTTTCTTT.

This clone showed up just once. The chain links TRBV27 to TRBJ2-7, with D uncertain. With 8 bases removed from V and 2 bases from J, the gap between germline ends came to 7 bases. Germline-derived CDR1 and CDR2 are MNHEY and SMNVEV (reference sequence). The CDR3 is 11 residues long. CDR3 region: CASGLTYEQYF. DNA of the CDR3: TGTGCCAGCGGCCTTACCTACGAGCAGTACTTC.

On this clone: Distinct nucleotide sequences in the sample also encode this CDR3. This chain uses TRBV10-1 with TRBJ1-2; 9 bases line up with TRBD1. Trimming took 4 bases from V and 8 from J; bases not matched to a gene: 5. The CDR3 loop spans 13 amino acids. Germline lookup yields CDR1 WNHNN and CDR2 SYGVQD (reference sequence). The CDR3 nucleotides are TGCGCCAGCAGTGCGGGACAGGGTGACGGCTACACCTTC. It is translated as CASSAGQGDGYTF.

There are a few counts of this clone. The V gene is TRBV7-6, the J gene TRBJ2-1, with D maybe TRBD2 (6 bases). The germline gives CDR1 SGHVS, CDR2 FNYEAQ. This CDR3 is built from 16 residues. V lost 2 bases to trimming and J lost 6 bases, with 17 bases between them. CDR3 sequence (DNA): TGTGCCAGCAGCTTATTTCCGGGGGTCCCATCCAATGAGCAGTTCTTC. Translation: CASSLFPGVPSNEQFF. The full variable domain, its missing parts supplied by reference TRBV7-6 and TRBJ2-1, is GAGVSQSPRYKVTKRGQDVALRCDPISGHVSLYWYRQALGQGPEFLTYFNYEAQQDKSGLPNDRFSAERPEGSISTLTIQRTEQRDSAMYRCASSLFPGVPSNEQFFGPGTRLTVL.

This rearrangement joins TRBV4-2 to TRBJ2-3; 13 bases match TRBD2. The CDR3 is made up of 16 amino acids. Germline V gene sequence: CDR1 LGHNA, CDR2 YNFKEQ. V shed 3 bases and J 0 bases; nucleotides not matched to a gene: 0. Here the CDR3 reads CASSQTSGGSTDTQYF. CDR3 bases: TGTGCCAGCAGCCAGACTAGCGGGGGGAGCACAGATACGCAGTATTTT.

This clone was observed a few times. A single base is all that separates this from a far larger clone, so a read error is likely. V and J are TRBV7-9 and TRBJ2-1; D uncertain. This CDR3 is built from 15 residues. The germline V gene has CDR1 SEHNR and CDR2 FQNEAQ (reference sequence). The V end lost 7 bases, the J end lost 0 bases, and 13 bases lay between the germline ends. In DNA form, the CDR3 reads TGTGCCAGCACCCGCACAGAGAGCTCCTACAATGAGCAGTTCTTC. This codes for CASTRTESSYNEQFF.

This rearrangement joins TRBV6-5 to TRBJ2-7; 10 bases align to TRBD1. This CDR3 is 14 amino acids long. Germline CDR1 and CDR2: MNHEY and SVGAGI. V lost 8 bases, J lost 3 bases, and 7 bases stayed unmatched. The CDR3 loop reads CASARQGAVYEQYF. In DNA, the CDR3 is TGTGCCAGCGCCCGACAGGGGGCGGTCTACGAGCAGTACTTC.

This clone appeared once. This rearrangement joins TRBV12-2 to TRBJ2-5; TRBD1 is taken as the D call from the table, unchecked against the DNA. TRBV12-2 is annotated as a pseudogene. This CDR3 region has 16 residues. The CDR3: CASRLGGDSHQETQYF. The CDR3, as DNA: TGTGCAAGTCGCTTAGGCGGGGACAGTCACCAAGAGACCCAGTACTTC.

The V gene is TRBV7-9, the J gene TRBJ2-2, with D perhaps matching TRBD2 (7 bases). Germline V gives CDR1 SEHNR, CDR2 FQNEAQ (reference sequence). V shed 5 bases and J shed 6 bases, with 13 bases lying between them. The CDR3 totals 14 residues. CDR3 sequence (DNA): TGTGCCAGCAGCCCACTGGGGGGGCCCGGGGAGCTGTTTTTT. It yields the protein CASSPLGGPGELFF.

The chain has TRBV5-1 and TRBJ1-3; no definite D call. V shed 0 bases and J shed 1 base, with 8 bases lying between them. Germline loops: CDR1 SGHRS, CDR2 YFSETQ. The CDR3 covers 15 residues. CDR3 sequence (DNA): TGCGCCAGCAGCTTGGAGTTAGCTTCTGGAAACACCATATATTTT. Protein: CASSLELASGNTIYF.

This clone appeared a few times. The chain combines TRBV5-4 with TRBJ1-6; the D gene is possibly TRBD1 (6 bases). The V gene lost 1 base and the J gene lost 7 bases, with 15 bases spanning the gap. The germline V gene has CDR1 SGHNT and CDR2 YYREEE (reference sequence). This CDR3 spans 16 amino acids. The CDR3 loop reads CASSLFAGAYNSPLHF. In nucleotides, the CDR3 is TGTGCCAGCAGCTTGTTTGCAGGGGCTTACAATTCACCCCTCCACTTT.

This sequence joins TRBV21-1 and TRBJ2-3; the table's D call, TRBD2, was not checked against the DNA. TRBV21-1 is a recognized pseudogene. CDR3 size: 14 residues. CDR3 sequence reads: CASSKGPRTDTQYF. As DNA, the CDR3 is TGTGCCAGCAGCAAAGGCCCTAGAACAGATACGCAGTATTTT.

The chain combines TRBV5-1 with TRBJ2-1; no reliable D call. Per the germline V gene, CDR1 is SGHRS and CDR2 is YFSETQ. V lost 4 bases and J lost 7, with 15 bases in between. This CDR3 spans 14 amino acids. The CDR3: CASSHYASNNEQFF. CDR3 sequence (DNA): TGCGCCAGCAGCCACTATGCCTCTAATAATGAGCAGTTCTTC.

The chain is built from TRBV5-4 and TRBJ2-3, with no clear D. CDR3 length: 14 residues. Trimming took 0 bases from V and 6 from J, leaving 11 bases between them. Germline V lookup: CDR1 SGHNT, CDR2 YYREEE (reference sequence). DNA of the CDR3: TGTGCCAGCAGCTTGGGTGCTAGTTCCGATACGCAGTATTTT. Protein sequence: CASSLGASSDTQYF. The entire variable domain, with the rest obtained from reference TRBV5-4 and TRBJ2-3, is as follows: ETGVTQSPTHLIKTRGQQVTLRCSSQSGHNTVSWYQQALGQGPQFIFQYYREEENGRGNFPPRFSGLQFPNYSSELNVNALELDDSALYLCASSLGASSDTQYFGPGTRLTVL.

This clone was counted a single time. CDR3 in DNA: TGTGCCTGGGGAGCGAGACTCCTCACCCATGAGCAGTTCTTC. As protein: CAWGARLLTHEQFF. The chain uses TRBV30 and TRBJ2-1; no definite D call. The CDR3 has 14 amino acids. Looked up from germline, CDR1 is GTSNPN and CDR2 is SVGIG (reference sequence). Trimming took 5 bases from V and 8 from J, leaving 19 bases between them.

V usage is TRBV4-3 and J usage is TRBJ2-1; TRBD2 agrees at 11 bases. J was trimmed by 7 bases and V by 4 bases; bases with no gene match: 6. This CDR3 has 15 residues. CDR1 LGHNA and CDR2 YSLEER come from the germline V gene. CDR3 sequence (DNA): TGCGCCAGCAGCCTTAGGTCTAGCGGGGGGAATGAGCAGTTCTTC. Translated, it gives CASSLRSSGGNEQFF.

This clone was counted once. The V and J genes are TRBV28 and TRBJ1-1, with unresolved D. The V end was cut by 3 bases, the J end by 5 bases, with 4 bases between. CDR1 and CDR2 from the germline V gene are MDHEN and SYDVKM. This CDR3 contains 11 residues. The chain's CDR3 is CASSLRTEAFF. In DNA, the CDR3 is TGTGCCAGCAGTTTGAGGACTGAAGCTTTCTTT.

This sequence joins TRBV20-1 and TRBJ2-3; D is uncertain. There are 11 residues in the CDR3. V was trimmed by 2 bases and J by 2 bases, leaving 2 bases between them. In germline, CDR1 is DFQATT, CDR2 SNEGSKA (reference sequence). The CDR3 DNA follows: TGCAGTGCTAGATACACAGATACGCAGTATTTT. It codes for CSARYTDTQYF.

This chain joins TRBV25-1 and TRBJ1-1, with 8 bases aligning to TRBD1. There are 13 residues in the CDR3. Germline CDR1 is MGHDK and CDR2 is SYGVNS. The J segment lost 1 base and the V segment lost 8 bases, leaving 3 bases of the junction unmatched. The chain's CDR3 is CASEDRGNTEAFF. Here the CDR3 DNA reads TGTGCCAGCGAAGACAGGGGGAACACTGAAGCTTTCTTT.

The rearrangement uses TRBV11-3 and TRBJ2-1; 9 bases fit TRBD2. The CDR3 has 15 amino acids. V was clipped by 1 base and J by 3 bases; unmatched bases: 1. CDR1 and CDR2 (germline): SGHNT, YENEEA. The CDR3 is CASSLGSGSYNEQFF. The CDR3 nucleotides are TGTGCCAGCAGCTTAGGTAGCGGGAGCTACAATGAGCAGTTCTTC. Looking up the rest from reference TRBV11-3 and TRBJ2-1 gives the full variable domain: EAGVVQSPRYKIIEKKQPVAFWCNPISGHNTLYWYLQNLGQGPELLIRYENEEAVDDSQLPKDRFSAERLKGVDSTLKIQPAELGDSAVYLCASSLGSGSYNEQFFGPGTRLTVL.

The chain links TRBV25-1 to TRBJ2-1; TRBD2 aligns across 7 bases. Per the germline V gene, CDR1 is MGHDK and CDR2 is SYGVNS. The CDR3 sequence is 16 residues long. V lost 2 bases and J lost 4; bases outside the gene matches: 8. The CDR3 nucleotides are TGTGCCAGCAGTGAAATCCTGGCTAGCGGATACAATGAGCAGTTCTTC. This translates into CASSEILASGYNEQFF.

The V and J genes are TRBV5-8 and TRBJ1-1; 8 nucleotides align to TRBD1. The CDR3 loop spans 14 amino acids. J gave up 0 bases and V 6 bases, and 4 bases lay outside the gene matches. CDR1 SGHTS and CDR2 YDEGEE come from the germline V gene. CDR3 nucleotide sequence: TGTGCCAGCAACAGGGGGACCTTGAACACTGAAGCTTTCTTT. Translated: CASNRGTLNTEAFF. Full variable domain (remainder filled in from reference TRBV5-8 and TRBJ1-1): EAGVTQSPTHLIKTRGQQATLRCSPISGHTSVYWYQQALGLGLQFLLWYDEGEERNRGNFPPRFSGRQFPNYSSELNVNALELEDSALYLCASNRGTLNTEAFFGQGTRLTVV.

This chain links TRBV4-1 with TRBJ2-2; perhaps TRBD2 as D (7 bases). Looked up from germline, CDR1 is MGHRA and CDR2 is YSYEKL. The CDR3 spans 17 residues. V lost 0 bases, J lost 2 bases, and 13 bases lay in between. The CDR3 DNA reads as TGCGCCAGCAGCCAAGAAGGTGGGGGGGCAAACACCGGGGAGCTGTTTTTT. Its translation: CASSQEGGGANTGELFF.

This sequence joins TRBV11-2 and TRBJ1-1; no definite D call. The CDR3 consists of 13 residues. Trimming left V 1 base short and J 5 bases short, with 8 bases between. Germline V gene data show CDR1 as SGHAT and CDR2 as FQNNGV. The CDR3 sequence is CASSLAARTEAFF. The CDR3 nucleotides are TGTGCCAGCAGCTTAGCAGCGAGGACTGAAGCTTTCTTT. Full variable domain (remainder filled in from reference TRBV11-2 and TRBJ1-1): EAGVAQSPRYKIIEKRQSVAFWCNPISGHATLYWYQQILGQGPKLLIQFQNNGVVDDSQLPKDRFSAERLKGVDSTLKIQPAKLEDSAVYLCASSLAARTEAFFGQGTRLTVV.

This clone was recorded a few times. This chain joins TRBV4-2 and TRBJ1-6; TRBD1 might be the D (5 bases). Germline lookup yields CDR1 LGHNA and CDR2 YNFKEQ. V lost 3 bases and J 7 bases, leaving 16 bases between the germline ends. This CDR3 is 16 amino acids long. CDR3 bases: TGTGCCAGCAGCCAGGAGGCGGGGCAGGGAAATTCACCCCTCCACTTT. It specifies CASSQEAGQGNSPLHF.

This clone has a handful of counts. The chain is built from TRBV5-1 and TRBJ2-3; TRBD2 agrees at 14 bases. The ends lost 0 bases at V and 3 bases at J; junction bases unmatched: 6. The CDR3 length is 18 residues. The germline CDR1 and CDR2 sequences are SGHRS and YFSETQ. The CDR3 sequence: CASSLGDRLAGGTDTQYF. The CDR3 bases are TGCGCCAGCAGCTTGGGGGACCGACTAGCGGGGGGGACAGATACGCAGTATTTT.

The rearrangement uses TRBV7-8 and TRBJ1-1; D remains unclear. Germline loops: CDR1 SGHVS, CDR2 FQNEAQ. V was trimmed by 5 bases and J by 6 bases, leaving 13 bases between them. The CDR3 is 13 amino acids. The CDR3 is CASSPRVGSEAFF. The CDR3 bases are TGTGCCAGCAGCCCGAGGGTGGGATCTGAAGCTTTCTTT.

J is TRBJ2-1 and V is TRBV30; 11 positions match TRBD2. Per germline, CDR1 GTSNPN and CDR2 SVGIG (reference sequence). The CDR3 is 15 amino acids. The V gene end was trimmed by 0 bases and the J gene end by 13 bases; junction bases not matched to a gene: 11. The DNA of the CDR3 is TGTGCCTGGAGTGTACCGGGACTAGCGGTGGGTGGCCAGTTCTTC. Its protein is CAWSVPGLAVGGQFF.

V and J are TRBV5-1 and TRBJ2-3, with 9 bases that match TRBD2. The CDR3 runs 14 residues. Germline V gene lookup returns CDR1 SGHRS and CDR2 YFSETQ. V was clipped by 5 bases and J by 2 bases; unmatched bases: 3. CDR3 DNA: TGCGCCAGCAGTTGGACTAGCGACACAGATACGCAGTATTTT. It codes for CASSWTSDTDTQYF.